This TCR beta chain came from a study of T cells in Graves' hyperthyroidism and ophthalmopathy. The study's findings and limits: Blood also showed most of the thyroid clonotypes that were expanded above 0.001.

Deletions cut 5 bases from V and 4 bases from J, with 12 bases between. The length of the CDR3 is 14 residues. CDR1 is LGHNT, CDR2 FRNRAP, per germline. TCR beta CDR3 regions were amplified from RNA transcripts. First-round RT-PCR of the TCR CDR3 relied on the HTBI primer set. Each CDR3 protein gets one entry after TCRdb re-called the multiplex PCR reads with MiXCR. Counted here are some 490,000 distinct CDR3 sequences, less than 25% occurring once; the ten biggest clones make up 45% to 55%. A note on this clonotype: Its cognate antigen is unknown.

The gene calls are TRBV12-5 and TRBJ2-1; TRBD2 is a possible D gene (6 bases). This receptor was taken from a woman aged 70-85 years with Graves' ophthalmopathy. Sequencing was performed on blood. DNA of the CDR3: TGTGCTAGTGGTAGGGTTGCGGGGTACAATGAGCAGTTCTTC. It codes for CASGRVAGYNEQFF.